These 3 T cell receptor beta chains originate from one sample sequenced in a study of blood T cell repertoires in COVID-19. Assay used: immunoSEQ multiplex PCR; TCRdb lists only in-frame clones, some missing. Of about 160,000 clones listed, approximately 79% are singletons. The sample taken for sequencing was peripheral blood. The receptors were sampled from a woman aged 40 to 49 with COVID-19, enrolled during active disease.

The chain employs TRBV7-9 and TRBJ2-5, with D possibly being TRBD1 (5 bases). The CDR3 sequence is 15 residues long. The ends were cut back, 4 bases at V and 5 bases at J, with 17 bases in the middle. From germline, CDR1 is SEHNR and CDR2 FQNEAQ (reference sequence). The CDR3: CASSSRSGALETQYF. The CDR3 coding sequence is TGTGCCAGCAGCTCACGGAGTGGGGCCCTGGAGACCCAGTACTTC.

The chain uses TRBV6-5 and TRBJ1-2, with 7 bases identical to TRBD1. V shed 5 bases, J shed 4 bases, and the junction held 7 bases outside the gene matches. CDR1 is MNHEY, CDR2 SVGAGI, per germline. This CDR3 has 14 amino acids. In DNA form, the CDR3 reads TGTGCCAGCAGTACAGACAGGGCCGGCTATGGCTACACCTTC. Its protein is CASSTDRAGYGYTF.

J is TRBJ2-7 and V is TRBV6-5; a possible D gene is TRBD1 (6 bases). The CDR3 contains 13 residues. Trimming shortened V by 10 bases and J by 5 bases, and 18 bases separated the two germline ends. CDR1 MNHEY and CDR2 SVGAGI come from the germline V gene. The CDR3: CAITPGQPNEQYF. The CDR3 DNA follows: TGTGCCATCACCCCGGGACAACCGAACGAGCAGTACTTC.